The source of this T cell receptor beta chain is a study of blood T cell repertoires in COVID-19. V lost 6 bases, J lost 4 bases, and 10 bases lay in between. In germline, CDR1 is MNHEY, CDR2 SMNVEV (reference sequence). There are 13 residues in the CDR3. As to this clone: Different DNA sequences within this sample yield the same CDR3.

As handled by the study authors: Amplifying reference gene primers gave estimates of nucleated cell counts. Libraries were prepared by immunoSEQ multiplex PCR; TCRdb keeps only in-frame clonotypes and omits some of them. V and J calls and clone size come straight from that table; D and trimming were deduced from the DNA. Among 250,000 to 300,000 clones, 84% were seen once, and the ten largest hold about 4%. Sample: PBMCs or T cells enriched from blood (not recorded which). The chain is built from TRBV27 and TRBJ1-5; D is ambiguous. This clonotype was obtained from a man aged 30 to 39 with acute COVID-19. As DNA, the CDR3 is TGTGCCAGCAGCCTCGGGGTGAATCAGCCCCAGCATTTT. Its protein product is CASSLGVNQPQHF.